The next 14 T cell receptor beta chains were all read from a single sample in a study of blood T cell repertoires in COVID-19. Sequencing was performed with immunoSEQ multiplex PCR; in TCRdb, only in-frame clones are kept and a portion is missing. The profile shows 35,000 to 50,000 clones, roughly 90% of them singletons. Sequenced: peripheral blood. The receptors derive from a man aged 55 to 69 with active COVID-19.

V usage is TRBV7-3 and J usage is TRBJ2-2; no clear D gene. The CDR3 is 13 residues long. In germline, CDR1 is SGHTA, CDR2 FQGTGA. V lost 6 bases to trimming and J lost 2 bases, with 7 bases between them. The CDR3 sequence: CASSSYNTGELFF. The CDR3 DNA is TGTGCCAGCAGTTCCTATAACACCGGGGAGCTGTTTTTT.

The V call is TRBV14, the J call TRBJ2-1; 13 nucleotides agree with TRBD2. The junction had 9 bases not matched to a gene; V was cut back by 3 bases and J by 4 bases. Germline V gene lookup returns CDR1 SGHDN and CDR2 FVKESK. This CDR3 has 18 residues. CDR3 residues: CASSQRGPGLAGYNEQFF. The CDR3 DNA reads as TGTGCCAGCAGCCAGAGAGGGCCGGGACTAGCGGGATACAATGAGCAGTTCTTC. Full variable domain (missing parts from reference TRBV14 and TRBJ2-1): EAGVTQFPSHSVIEKGQTVTLRCDPISGHDNLYWYRRVMGKEIKFLLHFVKESKQDESGMPNNRFLAERTGGTYSTLKVQPAELEDSGVYFCASSQRGPGLAGYNEQFFGPGTRLTVL.

The chain carries TRBV5-1 and TRBJ1-3; D not resolved. The CDR3 has 14 amino acids. Germline assignment: CDR1 SGHRS and CDR2 YFSETQ. The V gene lost 0 bases and the J gene lost 2 bases, with 6 bases spanning the gap. The CDR3 sequence is CASSLDPAGNTIYF. The DNA for the CDR3 is TGCGCCAGCAGCTTGGACCCGGCTGGAAACACCATATATTTT.

This clone was found once. This chain connects TRBV19 to TRBJ2-6; the match to TRBD1 covers 12 bases. V gave up 7 bases and J gave up 3 bases; unmatched junction bases: 4. The CDR3 consists of 16 residues. Per germline, CDR1 LNHDA and CDR2 SQIVND (reference sequence). The CDR3: CASTRDRGLGANVLTF. In DNA form, the CDR3 reads TGTGCCAGTACCCGGGACAGGGGGCTTGGGGCCAACGTCCTGACTTTC.

This clone is a singleton in its sample. This chain links TRBV2 with TRBJ2-1; D is uncertain. The V gene's germline CDR1 is SNHLY and CDR2 FYNNEI. V lost 7 bases to trimming and J lost 5 bases, with 6 bases between them. The CDR3 consists of 11 residues. The CDR3 is CASTYDNEQFF. In DNA, the CDR3 is TGTGCCAGCACCTACGACAATGAGCAGTTCTTC.

The genes are TRBV7-9 and TRBJ1-1; 10 bases agree with TRBD1. CDR1 SEHNR and CDR2 FQNEAQ come from the germline V gene (reference sequence). V dropped 5 bases and J dropped 1; count of bases not matched to a gene: 4. The CDR3 extends over 15 amino acids. The CDR3 DNA sequence: TGTGCCAGCAGCAAATGGACAGGGGGGAACACTGAAGCTTTCTTT. This encodes CASSKWTGGNTEAFF.

The V gene is TRBV5-1, the J gene TRBJ2-6; D not resolved. V was trimmed by 4 bases and J by 4 bases, leaving 9 bases between them. Germline V CDR1 and CDR2: SGHRS, YFSETQ. This CDR3 comprises 14 residues. DNA for the CDR3: TGCGCCAGCAGCCCCACTGCGGGGGCCAACGTCCTGACTTTC. It translates to CASSPTAGANVLTF.

V is TRBV5-1 and J is TRBJ1-2; TRBD1 matches at 10 bases. The germline V gene encodes CDR1 SGHRS and CDR2 YFSETQ. The V segment lost 3 bases and the J segment 2 bases; nucleotides outside the gene matches: 1. There are 14 residues in the CDR3. The CDR3 region has the DNA TGCGCCAGCAGCTCGGGACAGGGGAACTATGGCTACACCTTC. This encodes CASSSGQGNYGYTF.

The chain combines TRBV27 with TRBJ2-7, with D maybe TRBD2 (6 bases). V was cut by 2 bases and J by 7 bases, with 30 bases left in between. CDR3 size: 19 residues. Per the germline V gene, CDR1 is MNHEY and CDR2 is SMNVEV (reference sequence). The CDR3 DNA follows: TGTGCCAGCAGTTTAGGGGCGGGGCGGACCCAAGGCGGGGTCCGGGAGCAGTACTTC. This sequence encodes CASSLGAGRTQGGVREQYF.

The rearrangement joins TRBV4-1 to TRBJ1-2; 9 bases line up with TRBD1. The J segment lost 7 bases and the V segment lost 0 bases, leaving 9 bases of the junction unmatched. Germline CDR1 and CDR2: MGHRA and YSYEKL. This CDR3 spans 16 amino acids. CDR3 protein: CASSQEKQGALGGYTF. In nucleotides, the CDR3 is TGCGCCAGCAGCCAAGAAAAACAGGGGGCACTAGGTGGCTACACCTTC.

This chain uses TRBV6-5 with TRBJ2-7; the D gene is possibly TRBD1 (6 bases). CDR1 is MNHEY, CDR2 SVGAGI, per germline. Trimming removed 5 bases at V and 9 bases at J, with 20 bases between. This CDR3 is 14 amino acids long. The CDR3 DNA is TGTGCCAGCAGTCCACAGGGTGATGACCGCGGGCAGTACTTC. Its protein is CASSPQGDDRGQYF.

The chain has TRBV18 and TRBJ2-1, with 8 bases fitting TRBD2. Germline V gene data show CDR1 as KGHSH and CDR2 as LQKENI. The CDR3 consists of 17 residues. V gave up 3 bases and J gave up 5 bases; unmatched junction bases: 12. CDR3 nucleotides: TGTGCCAGCTCACCGATGCGGTGGGAGCGGGGGAACAATGAGCAGTTCTTC. It is translated as CASSPMRWERGNNEQFF.

The chain links TRBV2 to TRBJ2-6, with a possible D match to TRBD1 (6 bases). Trimming cost V 4 bases and J 0 bases, with 19 bases left between them. CDR1 SNHLY and CDR2 FYNNEI come from the germline V gene. The CDR3 sequence is 19 residues long. Here the CDR3 DNA reads TGTGCCAGCAGTGGCCCGCGAGGGGGTACACTCTCTGGGGCCAACGTCCTGACTTTC. Its translation: CASSGPRGGTLSGANVLTF.

The rearrangement joins TRBV29-1 to TRBJ2-7, with D possibly matching TRBD1 (6 bases). Trimming shortened V by 5 bases and J by 5 bases, and 16 bases separated the two germline ends. The CDR3 loop spans 13 amino acids. Germline CDR1 reads SQVTM; CDR2 reads ANQGSEA. The CDR3 here is CSVFRGLTDEQYF. The CDR3 region has the DNA TGCAGCGTTTTCAGGGGCCTTACGGACGAGCAGTACTTC.